The entry below gives a single TCR beta chain sequence along with its context. These data belong to a study of blood T cell repertoires in COVID-19. In the original workflow: Estimated nucleated cell counts came from reference gene primer amplification. Clones were read by immunoSEQ multiplex PCR, and TCRdb kept only the in-frame ones, dropping some. V and J calls and clone size come straight from that table; D and trimming were deduced from the DNA. The data contain about 440,000 clones, 90% of them singletons. Participant age was about 18 to 89 years, and participants resided in about two dozen US areas. Participants' reported clinical history set cohort assignment. Each recovered donor of Cohort 3 presented with two negative PCRs, clearance, or symptom resolution. Material for sequencing was PBMCs or T cells enriched from blood (not recorded which). The sequence was collected from a man aged 18 to 35 who had recovered from COVID-19.

The CDR3 spells CASSPLDRAYQPQHF. The CDR3 coding sequence is TGTGCCAGCAGCCCGCTGGACAGGGCCTATCAGCCCCAGCATTTT. This rearrangement joins TRBV7-2 to TRBJ1-5; 8 bases fit TRBD1. Germline loops: CDR1 SGHTA, CDR2 FQGNSA. The V segment lost 5 bases and the J segment 5 bases; nucleotides outside the gene matches: 8. The CDR3 covers 15 residues.